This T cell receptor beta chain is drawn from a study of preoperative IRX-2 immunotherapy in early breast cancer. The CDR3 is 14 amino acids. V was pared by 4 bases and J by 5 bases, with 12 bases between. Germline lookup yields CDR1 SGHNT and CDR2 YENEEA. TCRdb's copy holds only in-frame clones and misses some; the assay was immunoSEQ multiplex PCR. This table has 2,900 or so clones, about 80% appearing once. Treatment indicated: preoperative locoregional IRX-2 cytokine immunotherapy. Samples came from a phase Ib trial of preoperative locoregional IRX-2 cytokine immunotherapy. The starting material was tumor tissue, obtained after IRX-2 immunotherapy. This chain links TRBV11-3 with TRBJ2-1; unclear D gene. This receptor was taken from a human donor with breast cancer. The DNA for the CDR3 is TGTGCCAGCAGCTCCACCTTACCTCACAATGAGCAGTTCTTC. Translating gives CASSSTLPHNEQFF.